This TCR beta chain was sequenced in a study of T cell responses to AZD1222 COVID-19 vaccine. The germline gives CDR1 SQVTM, CDR2 ANQGSEA. The J segment lost 4 bases and the V segment lost 1 base, leaving 4 bases of the junction unmatched. CDR3 length: 14 residues. Clones were sequenced by immunoSEQ multiplex PCR, and TCRdb holds only the in-frame ones, with some missing. The sample includes about 110,000 clones, nearly 90% of them seen just once. With respect to this clone: Antigen specificity is unknown.

General observations from the study: There were mostly white British donors and more females than males, and clonal diversity was possibly underestimated. The span of vaccine-associated CD4 TCRs extended across spike, with dominance at 160-218 and 743-854. As reported, nearly half of all spike-specific TCRs target variant regions that are unmutated.

The source material was peripheral blood, sampled 28 days after the second AZD1222 dose. The TCR sequence derives from an adult who received the AZD1222 COVID-19 vaccine. The chain couples TRBV29-1 to TRBJ2-7, with 10 positions matching TRBD1. CDR3 region: CSVEAGTGEYEQYF. CDR3 sequence (DNA): TGCAGCGTTGAAGCCGGGACAGGGGAGTACGAGCAGTACTTC.